This T cell receptor beta chain appears in the sequencing data of a study of PD-L1 blockade in urothelial cancer. Background on the study: Among blood samples, the median T cell count was some 140,000.

The assay was immunoSEQ multiplex PCR, and TCRdb's table has in-frame clones only and misses some. This sample has approximately 100,000 clones, with under 85% found just once. The V gene lost 7 bases and the J gene lost 0 bases, with 10 bases spanning the gap. The CDR3 consists of 14 residues. Germline V gene lookup returns CDR1 MNHNS and CDR2 SASEGT. This sample comprised PBMCs, obtained around atezolizumab (anti-PD-L1) treatment. This sequence was found in a man between 45 and 60 years old with urothelial cancer. This chain links TRBV6-1 with TRBJ1-3; D uncertain. In DNA, the CDR3 is TGTGCCAGCAAACCAGATTACTCTGGAAACACCATATATTTT. Translating gives CASKPDYSGNTIYF.